Following are 25 T cell receptor beta chains from one sample sequenced in a study of response to subunit inactivated influenza vaccine. TCRdb re-called the RT-PCR reads through MiXCR, storing one row per CDR3 protein. The data show over 150,000 distinct CDR3 sequences, around 10% seen once. The sequencing here drew on CD8+ T cells sorted from PBMCs, taken around 25 months after vaccination. The receptors shown here come from a man aged 50 to 69 who received an inactivated influenza vaccine.

This clonotype was seen a handful of times. DNA for the CDR3: TGCAGTGTGCTAACCCGGGGAAACTATGGCTACACCTTC. Protein: CSVLTRGNYGYTF. The chain employs TRBV20-1 and TRBJ1-2; D not certain. The CDR3 extends over 13 amino acids. In germline, CDR1 is DFQATT, CDR2 SNEGSKA (reference sequence). V lost 7 bases and J 2 bases, leaving 14 bases between the germline ends.

The chain uses TRBV28 and TRBJ1-5; D is perhaps TRBD1 (5 bases). CDR3 length equals 14 residues. Germline values: CDR1 MDHEN, CDR2 SYDVKM. Trimming stripped 7 bases from V and 3 bases from J, with 13 bases between. CDR3 region: CASIRQFFNQPQHF. Here the CDR3 DNA reads TGTGCCAGCATCCGACAGTTTTTCAATCAGCCCCAGCATTTT.

In its sample, this clonotype was seen a few times. The chain is built from TRBV6-2 or TRBV6-3 and TRBJ2-4; maybe TRBD2 (5 bases). The CDR3 extends over 18 amino acids. Trimming cost V 0 bases and J 2 bases, with 17 bases left between them. Per germline, CDR1 MNHEY and CDR2 SVGEGT. CDR3 DNA: TGTGCCAGCAGTTACTCCGCTAGTCTAGCAATTTCCAAAAACATTCAGTACTTC. Residues: CASSYSASLAISKNIQYF.

This chain connects TRBV23-1 to TRBJ2-2; 8 positions match TRBD2. TRBV23-1 is known as an ORF, though its function is uncertain. This CDR3 is built from 17 residues. V was pared by 0 bases and J by 3 bases, with 6 bases of the junction left unmatched. This CDR3 is CASSQSPGGDYTGELFF. CDR3 coding DNA: TGCGCCAGCAGTCAATCCCCGGGGGGGGATTACACCGGGGAGCTGTTTTTT.

The chain employs TRBV10-3 and TRBJ1-2, with 8 nucleotides matching TRBD1. The trim removed 2 bases at V and 2 bases at J, leaving 7 bases unmatched. This CDR3 is 16 amino acids long. In germline, CDR1 is ENHRY, CDR2 SYGVKD. CDR3 residues: CAISEPTGAWNYGYTF. In DNA form, the CDR3 reads TGTGCCATCAGTGAGCCGACAGGGGCGTGGAACTATGGCTACACCTTC.

This clonotype was seen more than once but under ten times. The CDR3, as DNA: TGTGCCAGCAGCATGGACCCGGGATCCACTGAAGCTTTCTTT. Amino acids: CASSMDPGSTEAFF. The chain links TRBV25-1 to TRBJ1-1; D is undetermined. Trimming pared 6 bases from V and 4 bases from J, leaving 15 bases between. The CDR3 is 14 residues long. Germline values: CDR1 MGHDK, CDR2 SYGVNS.

This clonotype was recorded at least ten times. This sequence joins TRBV28 and TRBJ1-1, with unresolved D. This CDR3 contains 15 residues. Germline CDR1 and CDR2: MDHEN and SYDVKM. Deletions cut 3 bases from V and 1 base from J, with 12 bases between. The CDR3 region is CASSFVSSPNTEAFF. DNA for the CDR3: TGTGCCAGCAGTTTCGTGTCAAGCCCGAACACTGAAGCTTTCTTT.

This clonotype was recorded a few times. The genes are TRBV4-1 and TRBJ2-2; perhaps D is TRBD1 or TRBD2 (5 bases each). Germline V gives CDR1 MGHRA, CDR2 YSYEKL. Trimming removed 4 bases at V and 5 bases at J, with 14 bases between. The CDR3 consists of 15 residues. CDR3 nucleotide sequence: TGCGCCAGCAGCCTTCCAGGGAGAGGTACCGGGGAGCTGTTTTTT. It translates to CASSLPGRGTGELFF.

This clonotype was found a few times. Sequence at one end of the junction differs from germline and may be a read error. This chain's CDR3 is CASSLAQLALNTEAFF. The DNA for the CDR3 is TGTGCCAGCAGCCTAGCGCAGCTCGCCTTAAACACTGAAGCTTTCTTT. This sequence joins TRBV11-1 and TRBJ1-1; D uncertain. The length of the CDR3 is 16 residues. Germline CDR1 and CDR2: SGHAT and FQDESV (reference sequence).

This clonotype has a handful of counts. The chain employs TRBV28 and TRBJ2-1, with D possibly called TRBD1 or TRBD2 (6 bases each). This CDR3 has 14 amino acids. Trimming shortened V by 6 bases and J by 8 bases, and 17 bases separated the two germline ends. The germline gives CDR1 MDHEN, CDR2 SYDVKM. CDR3 bases: TGTGCCAGCAGCCGCTTGGAGGGGGACGATGAGCAGTTCTTC. It is translated as CASSRLEGDDEQFF.

Ten or more counts support this clonotype. V and J are TRBV12-3 or TRBV12-4 and TRBJ2-5, with D unclear. Trimming pared 3 bases from V and 5 bases from J, leaving 10 bases between. The CDR3 is 13 amino acids. CDR3: CASSLVVGETQYF. The DNA for the CDR3 is TGTGCCAGCAGTTTGGTGGTCGGGGAGACCCAGTACTTC.

This clonotype was recorded once. The junction departs from germline at one end; a sequencing error may be responsible. The V call is TRBV20-1, the J call TRBJ2-7, with 7 bases that match TRBD1. The germline CDR1 and CDR2 sequences are DFQATT and SNEGSKA (reference sequence). CDR3 size: 13 residues. DNA for the CDR3: TGCAGTGCTAGGGGACAGAACTCCTGCGAGCAGTACTTC. This translates into CSARGQNSCEQYF.

This clonotype was found a few times. The V gene is TRBV7-9, the J gene TRBJ2-1, with TRBD1 as a possible D gene (6 bases). V was cut by 5 bases and J by 2 bases, with 16 bases left in between. The germline V gene encodes CDR1 SEHNR and CDR2 FQNEAQ (reference sequence). There are 16 residues in the CDR3. The chain's CDR3 is CASSSYGTRTYNEQFF. The CDR3 coding sequence is TGTGCCAGCAGCAGCTACGGGACAAGAACCTACAATGAGCAGTTCTTC.

This clonotype was recorded at least ten times. This rearrangement joins TRBV20-1 to TRBJ2-2; possibly TRBD2 for D (6 bases). This CDR3 is 14 amino acids long. V gave up 5 bases and J gave up 6 bases, with 16 bases separating them. Germline CDR1 is DFQATT and CDR2 is SNEGSKA (reference sequence). The CDR3 loop is CSASRDFLPGELFF. DNA for the CDR3: TGCAGTGCTTCCCGGGACTTTCTTCCCGGGGAGCTGTTTTTT.

Many counts were recorded for this clonotype. The J gene is TRBJ2-1, the V gene TRBV18; tentatively, D is TRBD2 (5 bases). This CDR3 contains 14 residues. Germline V gene data show CDR1 as KGHSH and CDR2 as LQKENI. V gave up 0 bases and J gave up 5 bases, with 8 bases separating them. CDR3 protein: CASSPPTSNNEQFF. The CDR3 DNA sequence: TGTGCCAGCTCACCACCTACTAGTAACAATGAGCAGTTCTTC.

This clonotype was observed a few times. The genes are TRBV28 and TRBJ1-2; no definite D call. Trimming removed 3 bases from V and 7 bases from J, with 12 bases in between. The germline CDR1 and CDR2 sequences are MDHEN and SYDVKM. CDR3 length: 13 residues. DNA for the CDR3: TGTGCCAGCAGTTTGGGGAGCCTAGGTGGCTACACCTTC. This translates into CASSLGSLGGYTF.

This clonotype was seen repeatedly, ten times or more. The chain has TRBV10-3 and TRBJ2-5, with 11 bases aligning to TRBD2. The CDR3 covers 16 residues. The V gene's germline CDR1 is ENHRY and CDR2 SYGVKD. V was pared by 5 bases and J by 2 bases, with 7 bases of the junction left unmatched. The CDR3 coding sequence is TGTGCCATCAGTACCACCGGGACTAGCGGACAAGAGACCCAGTACTTC. It specifies CAISTTGTSGQETQYF.

This clonotype was recorded a few times. This chain connects TRBV24-1 to TRBJ2-1; D uncertain. With 3 bases removed from V and 2 bases from J, the gap between germline ends came to 10 bases. The CDR3 is 15 residues long. The germline CDR1 and CDR2 sequences are KGHDR and SFDVKD. CDR3 sequence (DNA): TGTGCCACCAGTGATACGACACGTACCTACAATGAGCAGTTCTTC. It is translated as CATSDTTRTYNEQFF.

The J gene is TRBJ2-5, the V gene TRBV10-3, with TRBD1 as a possible D gene (5 bases). Germline V gives CDR1 ENHRY, CDR2 SYGVKD. Trimming removed 4 bases from V and 3 bases from J, with 9 bases in between. The CDR3 covers 13 residues. The CDR3 reads CAISGPTEETQYF. Here the CDR3 DNA reads TGTGCCATCAGTGGACCGACAGAAGAGACCCAGTACTTC.

V gene TRBV4-3 combines with J gene TRBJ2-2; perhaps TRBD2 as D (6 bases). This CDR3 comprises 14 residues. Per germline, CDR1 LGHNA and CDR2 YSLEER. V gave up 3 bases and J gave up 11 bases, with 16 bases separating them. CDR3 DNA sequence: TGCGCCAGCAGCCAGGATCTTGGGACTCAAGAGCTGTTTTTT. Its protein product is CASSQDLGTQELFF.

The sample holds many counts of this clonotype. The rearrangement uses TRBV28 and TRBJ2-3; 7 nucleotides line up with TRBD2. The CDR3 consists of 14 residues. The V gene end was trimmed by 7 bases and the J gene end by 5 bases; junction bases not matched to a gene: 9. CDR1 MDHEN and CDR2 SYDVKM come from the germline V gene. The CDR3 is CASTLWGGRDTQYF. CDR3 coding DNA: TGTGCCAGCACCCTCTGGGGGGGGAGAGATACGCAGTATTTT. Full variable domain (outside the CDR3, taken from reference TRBV28 and TRBJ2-3): DVKVTQSSRYLVKRTGEKVFLECVQDMDHENMFWYRQDPGLGLRLIYFSYDVKMKEKGDIPEGYSVSREKKERFSLILESASTNQTSMYLCASTLWGGRDTQYFGPGTRLTVL.

This clonotype occurred a few times. The DNA of the CDR3 is TGTGCCAGCAGTCTTGCGGGGGTTTTAGACGAGCAGTACTTC. Its translation is CASSLAGVLDEQYF. The V call is TRBV9, the J call TRBJ2-7, with 7 bases identical to TRBD2. This CDR3 region has 14 residues. Germline lookup yields CDR1 SGDLS and CDR2 YYNGEE. V lost 5 bases to trimming and J lost 5 bases; unmatched junction nucleotides: 10.

This clonotype was seen ten or more times. The chain uses TRBV9 and TRBJ2-1; TRBD1 matches at 10 bases. The CDR3 is 14 residues long. Germline-derived CDR1 and CDR2 are SGDLS and YYNGEE. The V segment lost 3 bases and the J segment 6 bases; nucleotides outside the gene matches: 3. This CDR3 reads CASSAGTGANEQFF. CDR3 sequence (DNA): TGTGCCAGCAGCGCCGGGACAGGGGCCAATGAGCAGTTCTTC.

The rearrangement joins TRBV7-2 to TRBJ2-5; no clear D. With 5 bases removed from V and 5 bases from J, the gap between germline ends came to 18 bases. Per germline, CDR1 SGHTA and CDR2 FQGNSA. The CDR3 runs to 15 residues. CDR3 nucleotide sequence: TGTGCCAGCAGCCCTACCCTTAAGGCGAAGGAGACCCAGTACTTC. Its protein product is CASSPTLKAKETQYF.

This clonotype was counted a few times. This chain links TRBV4-1 with TRBJ2-7, with TRBD2 identical over 14 bases. The germline V gene encodes CDR1 MGHRA and CDR2 YSYEKL. CDR3 length equals 16 residues. The V gene end was trimmed by 2 bases and the J gene end by 7 bases; junction bases not matched to a gene: 7. Here the CDR3 DNA reads TGCGCCAGCAGCCAATCGGGACTAGCGGGAGCCATGGAGCAGTACTTC. Translated: CASSQSGLAGAMEQYF.